These 7 T cell receptor beta chains came from one sample sequenced in a study of human versus mouse CDR3 diversity and MHC coevolution (dated by TCRdb to the late 2010s). Receptors were amplified or captured by the immunoSEQ multiplex PCR assay. TCRdb stores this immuneACCESS table with in-frame sequences only. Part of the clones is absent; in the studies checked, under half of the shortfall reflects unresolved V genes, and no reason is known for the rest. Present in this sample are more than 60,000 clones, about nine tenths of which were seen just once. Less than 0.16% of the sample is held by the ten biggest clonotypes. The sample taken for sequencing was naive CD4+ T cells from blood. In light of the paper, this sample's cell subset or site label describes: CD45RO-negative CD62L-positive naive CD4 T cells. All receptors derive from a person aged 30 to 69 in good health.

This sequence joins TRBV2 and TRBJ1-1; a weak D match, TRBD1 (6 bases). Germline V gene data show CDR1 as SNHLY and CDR2 as FYNNEI. The CDR3 has 13 amino acids. CDR3 protein: CATSGAMNTEAFF. In nucleotides, the CDR3 is TGTGCAACCTCAGGGGCGATGAACACTGAAGCTTTCTTT.

The gene calls are TRBV5-1 and TRBJ2-3; D ambiguous. V lost 7 bases and J lost 3, with 12 bases in between. CDR3 length: 13 residues. Germline CDR1 and CDR2: SGHRS and YFSETQ. As DNA, the CDR3 is TGCGCCAGCCGAAGAGTTGCGACAGATACGCAGTATTTT. It yields the protein CASRRVATDTQYF.

The gene calls are TRBV19 and TRBJ2-1, with 7 bases that match TRBD2. Germline CDR1 LNHDA, CDR2 SQIVND (reference sequence). V lost 3 bases to trimming and J lost 6 bases; unmatched junction nucleotides: 8. This CDR3 region has 15 residues. The CDR3 nucleotides read TGTGCCAGTAGTATGGTGTGGGAGGGGACCAATGAGCAGTTCTTC. Its protein product is CASSMVWEGTNEQFF. Filled out from reference TRBV19 and TRBJ2-1, the complete variable domain reads DGGITQSPKYLFRKEGQNVTLSCEQNLNHDAMYWYRQDPGQGLRLIYYSQIVNDFQKGDIAEGYSVSREKKESFPLTVTSAQKNPTAFYLCASSMVWEGTNEQFFGPGTRLTVL.

CDR3 sequence reads: CAISEDRAREQYF. The CDR3 DNA follows: TGTGCCATCAGTGAGGACAGGGCCCGCGAGCAGTACTTC. The chain couples TRBV10-3 to TRBJ2-5; 7 nucleotides line up with TRBD1. The DNA end is more similar to TRBJ2-7, so the J call may be wrong. The V gene's germline CDR1 is ENHRY and CDR2 SYGVKD. This CDR3 is built from 13 residues.

V is TRBV30 and J is TRBJ1-1; D call uncertain. With 1 base removed from V and 0 bases from J, the gap between germline ends came to 12 bases. Germline CDR1 and CDR2: GTSNPN and SVGIG (reference sequence). The CDR3 is made up of 15 amino acids. The CDR3: CAWSAGIQMNTEAFF. The DNA of the CDR3 is TGTGCCTGGAGTGCGGGAATCCAAATGAACACTGAAGCTTTCTTT.

V usage is TRBV6-1 and J usage is TRBJ1-5, with D uncertain. This CDR3 spans 13 amino acids. Germline CDR1 reads MNHNS; CDR2 reads SASEGT. Trimming took off 8 bases at V and 4 bases at J, with 12 bases between the two ends. The DNA for the CDR3 is TGTGCCAGCCACCCTATTATTAATCAGCCCCAGCATTTT. Protein: CASHPIINQPQHF.

This chain uses TRBV19 with TRBJ1-2; no firm D call. Germline V gene data show CDR1 as LNHDA and CDR2 as SQIVND (reference sequence). The V gene lost 8 bases and the J gene lost 5 bases, with 18 bases spanning the gap. The CDR3 contains 14 residues. The CDR3 nucleotides read TGTGCCAGTCTCCGGGCAGGAGCGGCATATGGCTACACCTTC. It encodes CASLRAGAAYGYTF.